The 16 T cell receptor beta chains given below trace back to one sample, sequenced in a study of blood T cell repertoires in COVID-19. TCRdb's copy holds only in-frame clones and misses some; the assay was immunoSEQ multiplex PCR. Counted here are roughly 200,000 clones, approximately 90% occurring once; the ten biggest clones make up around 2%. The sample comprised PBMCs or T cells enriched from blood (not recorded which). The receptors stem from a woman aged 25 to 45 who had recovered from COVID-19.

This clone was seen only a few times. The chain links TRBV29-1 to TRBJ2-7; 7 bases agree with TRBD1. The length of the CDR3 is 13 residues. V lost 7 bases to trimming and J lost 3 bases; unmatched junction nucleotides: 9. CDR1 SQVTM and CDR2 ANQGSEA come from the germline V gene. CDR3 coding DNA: TGCAGCGCCACCACAGGGGAGCTCTACGAGCAGTACTTC. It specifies CSATTGELYEQYF.

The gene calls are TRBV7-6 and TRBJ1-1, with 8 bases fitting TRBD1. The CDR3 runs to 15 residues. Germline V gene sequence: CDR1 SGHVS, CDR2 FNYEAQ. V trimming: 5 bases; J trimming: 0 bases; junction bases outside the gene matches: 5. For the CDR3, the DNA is TGTGCCAGCAGCCCTCGGACAGGGATGAACACTGAAGCTTTCTTT. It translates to CASSPRTGMNTEAFF.

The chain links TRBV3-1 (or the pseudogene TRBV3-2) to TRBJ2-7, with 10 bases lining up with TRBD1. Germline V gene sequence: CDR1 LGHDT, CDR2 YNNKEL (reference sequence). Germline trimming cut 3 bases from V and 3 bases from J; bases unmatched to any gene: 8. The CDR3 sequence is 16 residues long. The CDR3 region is CASSHADRGLLYEQYF. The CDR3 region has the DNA TGTGCCAGCAGCCATGCCGACAGGGGGCTTCTCTACGAGCAGTACTTC.

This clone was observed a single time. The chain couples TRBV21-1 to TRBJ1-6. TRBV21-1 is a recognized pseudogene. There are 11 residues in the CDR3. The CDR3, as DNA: TGTGCCAGCAGCTCGGGTTCACCCCTCCACTTT. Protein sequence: CASSSGSPLHF.

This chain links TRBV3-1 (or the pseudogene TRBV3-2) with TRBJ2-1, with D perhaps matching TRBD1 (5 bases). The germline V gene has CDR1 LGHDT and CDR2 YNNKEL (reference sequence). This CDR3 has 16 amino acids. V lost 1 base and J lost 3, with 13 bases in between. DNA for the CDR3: TGTGCCAGCAGCCAAGTAGGGGCGGTCAACTACAATGAGCAGTTCTTC. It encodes CASSQVGAVNYNEQFF.

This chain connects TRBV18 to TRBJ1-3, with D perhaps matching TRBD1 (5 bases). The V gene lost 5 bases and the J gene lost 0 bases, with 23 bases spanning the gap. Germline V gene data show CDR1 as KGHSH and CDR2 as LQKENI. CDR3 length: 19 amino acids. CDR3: CASSTVFEAGRNSGNTIYF. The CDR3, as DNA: TGTGCCAGCTCAACGGTCTTCGAGGCGGGACGAAACTCTGGAAACACCATATATTTT.

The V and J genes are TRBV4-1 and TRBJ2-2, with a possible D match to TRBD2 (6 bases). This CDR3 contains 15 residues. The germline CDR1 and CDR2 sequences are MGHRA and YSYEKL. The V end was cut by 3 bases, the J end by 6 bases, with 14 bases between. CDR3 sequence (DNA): TGCGCCAGCAGCCAGCGGGGTGGGGTGGCCGGGGAGCTGTTTTTT. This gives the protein CASSQRGGVAGELFF.

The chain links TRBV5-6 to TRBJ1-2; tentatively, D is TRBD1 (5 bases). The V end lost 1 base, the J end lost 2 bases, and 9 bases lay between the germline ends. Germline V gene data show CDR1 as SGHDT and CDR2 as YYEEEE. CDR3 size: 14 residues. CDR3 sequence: CASSLTGPNYGYTF. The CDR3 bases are TGTGCCAGCAGCTTGACAGGTCCAAACTATGGCTACACCTTC.

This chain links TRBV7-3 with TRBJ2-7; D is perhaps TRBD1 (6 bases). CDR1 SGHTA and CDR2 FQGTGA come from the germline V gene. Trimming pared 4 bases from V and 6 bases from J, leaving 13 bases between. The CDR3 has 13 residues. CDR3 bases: TGTGCCAGCAGCTCAGGGGCACACTCCGAGCAGTACTTC. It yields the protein CASSSGAHSEQYF.

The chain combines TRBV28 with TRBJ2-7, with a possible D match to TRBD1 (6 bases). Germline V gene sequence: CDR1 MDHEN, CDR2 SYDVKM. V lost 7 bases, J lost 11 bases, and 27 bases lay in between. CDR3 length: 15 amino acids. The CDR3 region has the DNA TGTGCCAGCACGTCAGGTTCTGGGGTCCCGAGACAGGAGTACTTC. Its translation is CASTSGSGVPRQEYF.

The CDR3 coding sequence is TGTGCCAGTAACTCCTTAGCGGAAAGCTCCTACAATGAGCAGTTCTTC. Its translation: CASNSLAESSYNEQFF. The V gene is TRBV19, the J gene TRBJ2-1, with a weak D call TRBD2 (6 bases). This CDR3 comprises 16 residues. V lost 7 bases to trimming and J lost 0 bases, with 16 bases between them. The germline gives CDR1 LNHDA, CDR2 SQIVND (reference sequence).

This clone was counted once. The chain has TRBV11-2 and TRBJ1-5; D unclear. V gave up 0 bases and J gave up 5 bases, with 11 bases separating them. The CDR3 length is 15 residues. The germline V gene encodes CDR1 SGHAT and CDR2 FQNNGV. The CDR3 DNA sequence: TGTGCCAGCAGCTTAGATGGAGGAAAGGATCAGCCCCAGCATTTT. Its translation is CASSLDGGKDQPQHF.

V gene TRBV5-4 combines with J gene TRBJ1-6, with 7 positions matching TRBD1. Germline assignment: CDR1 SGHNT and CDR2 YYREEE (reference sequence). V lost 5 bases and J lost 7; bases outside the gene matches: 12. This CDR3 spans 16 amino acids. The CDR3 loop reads CASRSGQAGRNSPLHF. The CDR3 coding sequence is TGTGCCAGCAGATCTGGACAGGCAGGGCGCAATTCACCCCTCCACTTT.

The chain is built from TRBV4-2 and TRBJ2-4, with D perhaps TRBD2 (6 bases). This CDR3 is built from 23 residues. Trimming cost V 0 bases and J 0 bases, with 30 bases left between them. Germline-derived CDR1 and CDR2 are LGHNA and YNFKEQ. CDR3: CASSQDHGGVPSQARGAKNIQYF. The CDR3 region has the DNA TGTGCCAGCAGCCAAGACCACGGGGGAGTGCCAAGCCAAGCTAGGGGAGCCAAAAACATTCAGTACTTC.

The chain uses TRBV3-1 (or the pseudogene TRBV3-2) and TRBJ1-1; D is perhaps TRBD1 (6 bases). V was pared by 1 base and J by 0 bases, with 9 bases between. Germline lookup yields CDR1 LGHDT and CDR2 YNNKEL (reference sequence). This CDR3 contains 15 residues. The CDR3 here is CASSQGGQMNTEAFF. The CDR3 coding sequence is TGTGCCAGCAGCCAAGGGGGACAAATGAACACTGAAGCTTTCTTT.

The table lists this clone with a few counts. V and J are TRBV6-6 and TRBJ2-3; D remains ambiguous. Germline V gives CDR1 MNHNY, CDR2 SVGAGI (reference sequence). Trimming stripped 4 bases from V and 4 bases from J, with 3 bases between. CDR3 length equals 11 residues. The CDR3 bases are TGTGCCAGCAGTTCCTCAGATACGCAGTATTTT. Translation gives CASSSSDTQYF.